This T cell receptor (beta chain) was retrieved from a study of identical twins. Points from the study as a whole: For out-of-frame alpha sequences shared by twins, low generation probability was in excess. Not following the same donors, the study drew its conclusions from cross-sectional statistical analysis.

This clonotype was seen a few times. No antigen is known for it. Germline CDR1 reads SGHTA; CDR2 reads FQGNSA. CDR3 size: 17 residues. V lost 6 bases to trimming and J lost 5 bases; unmatched junction nucleotides: 17. Template switching added a universal primer site, and cDNA bore unique molecular identifiers. TCRdb re-derived calls from the 5' RACE reads in MiXCR, one entry per CDR3 protein. The repertoire has some 560,000 distinct CDR3 sequences, 9.5% to 10% of them found once; the top ten carry 3%. The same sample was also studied in work on yellow fever vaccine responses in identical twins.

The receptor was derived from a woman in her late teens or twenties in good health. The chain recombines TRBV7-2 with TRBJ2-7; TRBD1 matches at 9 bases. The specimen sequenced was PBMCs. The CDR3 is CASSFRGPGTGLHEQYF. The CDR3 bases are TGTGCCAGCAGTTTTCGGGGTCCCGGGACAGGGCTCCACGAGCAGTACTTC.